This passage covers 13 T cell receptor beta chains from one sample sequenced in a study of lymphopenia after photon versus proton radiotherapy. Clones were read by immunoSEQ multiplex PCR, and TCRdb kept only the in-frame ones, dropping some. The sample contains about 20,000 clones, approximately 84% of which appear only once. The source material was peripheral blood, sampled from a patient treated with photon-based radiotherapy. All receptors come from a woman in her 50s with pancreatic cancer.

The J gene is TRBJ2-1, the V gene TRBV7-8; 8 bases are a match to TRBD1. Looked up from germline, CDR1 is SGHVS and CDR2 is FQNEAQ. V lost 5 bases, J lost 0 bases, and 15 bases stayed unmatched. The CDR3 contains 19 residues. Here the CDR3 DNA reads TGTGCCAGCAGCCTTCGGTCCCGGGACAGGTCCAGCTCCTACAATGAGCAGTTCTTC. As protein: CASSLRSRDRSSSYNEQFF.

In this sample, this clone turned up once. The chain joins TRBV25-1 to TRBJ2-2, with 9 bases fitting TRBD1. The V and J ends lost 6 bases and 6 bases, in that order; junction bases with no gene match: 5. CDR3 length equals 14 residues. Germline lookup yields CDR1 MGHDK and CDR2 SYGVNS. CDR3 residues: CASRGDRAAGELFF. Here the CDR3 DNA reads TGTGCCAGCAGGGGGGACAGGGCCGCCGGGGAGCTGTTTTTT.

The genes are TRBV6-4 and TRBJ1-4, with TRBD1 matching 8 bases. The CDR3 consists of 15 residues. CDR1 and CDR2 (germline): MRHNA, SNTAGT. V gave up 1 base and J gave up 8 bases; unmatched junction bases: 6. This CDR3 is CASSDLTGVREKLFF. The CDR3 coding sequence is TGTGCCAGCAGTGACTTGACAGGGGTGCGCGAAAAACTGTTTTTT.

This clone was picked up one time. The chain employs TRBV5-1 and TRBJ1-1; TRBD1 is a possible D gene (6 bases). Germline values: CDR1 SGHRS, CDR2 YFSETQ. Trimming pared 0 bases from V and 4 bases from J, leaving 13 bases between. This CDR3 contains 15 residues. As DNA, the CDR3 is TGCGCCAGCAGCTTGGATGAGGGGGTAAGCACTGAAGCTTTCTTT. Protein: CASSLDEGVSTEAFF.

This clone was detected only once. The chain has TRBV6-5 and TRBJ1-6, with 9 bases lining up with TRBD1. The CDR3 sequence is 15 residues long. Germline V gives CDR1 MNHEY, CDR2 SVGAGI. V shed 2 bases, J shed 7 bases, and the junction held 3 bases outside the gene matches. In nucleotides, the CDR3 is TGTGCCAGCAGTTACGGGGACAGGGTGAATTCACCCCTCCACTTT. Its protein is CASSYGDRVNSPLHF.

V usage is TRBV9 and J usage is TRBJ1-5, with 7 positions matching TRBD1. The trim removed 4 bases at V and 1 base at J, leaving 5 bases unmatched. CDR3 length: 15 amino acids. CDR1 is SGDLS and CDR2 is YYNGEE in the germline V gene. CDR3 coding DNA: TGTGCCAGCAGCAGGGGGCGCGACAGCAATCAGCCCCAGCATTTT. The encoded protein is CASSRGRDSNQPQHF.

This clone has just one count. The chain carries TRBV13 and TRBJ2-5; D may match TRBD1 or TRBD2 (5 bases each). V was cut by 5 bases and J by 1 base, with 17 bases left in between. Germline V lookup: CDR1 PRHDT, CDR2 FYEKMQ (reference sequence). The CDR3 contains 16 residues. The CDR3 spells CASSPLDSGPQETQYF. CDR3 DNA sequence: TGTGCCAGCAGCCCGCTCGACAGCGGCCCCCAAGAGACCCAGTACTTC.

This clone was recorded once. V and J are TRBV19 and TRBJ2-3; D is uncertain. V was cut by 3 bases and J by 1 base, with 5 bases left in between. The CDR3 length is 13 residues. The germline CDR1 and CDR2 sequences are LNHDA and SQIVND (reference sequence). The CDR3 bases are TGTGCCAGTAGTATCTGGGGCACAGATACGCAGTATTTT. Translation: CASSIWGTDTQYF. Complete variable domain (other parts from reference TRBV19 and TRBJ2-3): DGGITQSPKYLFRKEGQNVTLSCEQNLNHDAMYWYRQDPGQGLRLIYYSQIVNDFQKGDIAEGYSVSREKKESFPLTVTSAQKNPTAFYLCASSIWGTDTQYFGPGTRLTVL.

V and J are TRBV11-2 and TRBJ2-5, with 9 positions matching TRBD2. With 6 bases clipped from V and 2 bases from J, the junction kept 10 bases outside the gene matches. Looked up from germline, CDR1 is SGHAT and CDR2 is FQNNGV. CDR3 length: 16 amino acids. CDR3 DNA: TGTGCCAGCAGGTTGATGTCGACTAGCGGACAAGAGACCCAGTACTTC. It specifies CASRLMSTSGQETQYF.

The J gene is TRBJ1-5, the V gene TRBV28, with D possibly being TRBD1 (5 bases). CDR3 size: 15 residues. Germline V lookup: CDR1 MDHEN, CDR2 SYDVKM. V lost 7 bases, J lost 0 bases, and 13 bases lay in between. CDR3: CASKRAGGSNQPQHF. CDR3 sequence (DNA): TGTGCCAGCAAGAGGGCCGGGGGTAGCAATCAGCCCCAGCATTTT.

The chain has TRBV9 and TRBJ2-3, with D possibly matching TRBD2 (6 bases). Trimming took 5 bases from V and 0 from J, leaving 10 bases between them. This CDR3 contains 14 residues. Germline V gene lookup returns CDR1 SGDLS and CDR2 YYNGEE. The CDR3 sequence: CASSLAPSTDTQYF. The DNA of the CDR3 is TGTGCCAGCAGTCTAGCGCCTAGCACAGATACGCAGTATTTT.

This chain connects TRBV4-3 to TRBJ1-2; D remains ambiguous. This CDR3 is built from 14 residues. Germline values: CDR1 LGHNA, CDR2 YSLEER. Trimming stripped 0 bases from V and 0 bases from J, with 5 bases between. The CDR3 DNA reads TGCGCCAGCAGCCAAGATCAGGCTAACTATGGCTACACCTTC. Its protein product is CASSQDQANYGYTF.

The V call is TRBV5-1, the J call TRBJ2-5; D remains ambiguous. CDR3 length: 12 amino acids. Per the germline V gene, CDR1 is SGHRS and CDR2 is YFSETQ. Trimming took 5 bases from V and 7 from J, leaving 12 bases between them. The CDR3 sequence is CASSSPRGTQYF. The DNA of the CDR3 is TGCGCCAGCAGTTCACCCCGCGGGACCCAGTACTTC.